The source of this TCR beta chain is a study of siplizumab effects on memory and regulatory T cells. Study results and limitations: Under siplizumab, an average roughly 69% of mappable alloreactive CD4+ clones were Treg-derived, compared with approximately 27% in controls.

The protocol was immunoSEQ multiplex PCR, while the TCRdb copy is restricted to in-frame clones and leaves out a portion. The sample lists about 120,000 clones; 94% were seen once. Turning to this clone: The antigen remains unidentified.

Sequences were obtained from non-Treg CD4+ T cells sorted from blood. The receptor's source is a human donor in good health.

The CDR3 DNA follows: TGTGCCAGCAGCCGAATGGGGGACAGCTGGGACACCATATATTTT. It yields the protein CASSRMGDSWDTIYF. V usage is TRBV5-5 and J usage is TRBJ1-3; 7 nucleotides match TRBD1. The CDR3 is made up of 15 amino acids. V lost 4 bases to trimming and J lost 8 bases; unmatched junction nucleotides: 12. Germline CDR1 is SGHKS and CDR2 is YYEKEE (reference sequence).